Detailed here is one T cell receptor (beta chain). The antigen remains undetermined. Methods used by the authors: Sequenced samples showed a median of around 96,000 TCRs each, with counts running from about 22,000 to 700,000. TCRdb passed the RACE reads through MiXCR, listing each CDR3 protein once. The V and J calls follow TCRdb's processing rather than the paper's. The sample comprises 52,000 or so distinct CDR3 sequences, more than 7.5% of which are singletons, and approximately 9.9% rests with the top ten. The CDR3 runs to 14 residues. Germline CDR1 reads MNHEY; CDR2 reads SVGAGI. The trim removed 6 bases at V and 7 bases at J, leaving 7 bases unmatched. The data belong to a study of human T cells and chemical hapten exposure. For the study at large: Diphenylcyclopropenone doses were given weekly to the scalps of patients across the approximately 25-week study. Study-wide findings and caveats: TCRs above 1 in 1000 frequency did not change with DPC sensitization. There was a positive correlation between PT1 expanded TCR counts and patch test score.

Time point given: pre-sensitization, week 0. The treatment here: therapeutic diphenylcyclopropenone sensitization with weekly scalp DPC. This clonotype originated in a man aged 35 to 55 with alopecia areata. Some clones in this sample may be carry-over from other donors' samples. This specimen was whole blood, taken in connection with sensitization to the hapten diphenylcyclopropenone (DPC). V and J are TRBV6-5 and TRBJ1-4; the match to TRBD1 covers 8 bases. CDR3 DNA: TGTGCCAGCAGACGCACAGGGGGAGGTGAAAAACTGTTTTTT. This sequence encodes CASRRTGGGEKLFF.